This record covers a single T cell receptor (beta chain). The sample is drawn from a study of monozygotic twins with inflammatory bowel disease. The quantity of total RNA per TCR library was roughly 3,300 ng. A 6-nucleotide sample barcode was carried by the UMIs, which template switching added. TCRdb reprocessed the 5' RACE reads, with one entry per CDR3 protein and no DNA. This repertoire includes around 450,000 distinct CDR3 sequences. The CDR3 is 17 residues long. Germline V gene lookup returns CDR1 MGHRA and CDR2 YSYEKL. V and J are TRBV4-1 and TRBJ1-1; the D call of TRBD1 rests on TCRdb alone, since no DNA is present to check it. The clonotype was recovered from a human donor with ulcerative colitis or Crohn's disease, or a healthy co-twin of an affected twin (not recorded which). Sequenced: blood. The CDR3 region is CASSQDNTGGPNTEAFF.